The clone carrying this TCR beta chain was recorded only once. The antigen remains undetermined. The J segment lost 7 bases and the V segment lost 0 bases, leaving 5 bases of the junction unmatched. CDR3 length: 15 amino acids. Germline V gene lookup returns CDR1 LGHNA and CDR2 YSLEER. The table came from immunoSEQ multiplex PCR; TCRdb's copy has only in-frame clones and leaves some out. The sample consists of 250,000 to 300,000 clones, about 86% of them appearing once. This specimen belongs to a study of cytomegalovirus exposure and HLA in healthy donors. In the study overall: In a later analysis, it was reported that the approximately 120 validation repertoires had been produced on the same platform as the roughly 700 repertoires belonging to the first cohort.

Overall study results and limits: It was confirmed in vitro that a few of the CMV-associated chains were specific for CMV antigens.

The clonotype was recovered from a woman between 18 and 29 years old in good health and CMV-seronegative. Material for sequencing was PBMCs. V usage is TRBV4-3 and J usage is TRBJ1-5; TRBD1 aligns across 8 bases. The CDR3 loop is CASSQDRQGSQPQHF. In DNA, the CDR3 is TGCGCCAGCAGCCAAGATCGACAGGGGAGCCAGCCCCAGCATTTT.